A selection of T cell receptor beta chains follows, all from one sample in a study of beta chain features in type 1 diabetes. Clones were sequenced by immunoSEQ multiplex PCR, and TCRdb holds only the in-frame ones, with some missing. The sample includes 390,000 or so clones, approximately 15% of them seen just once. Sequenced sample: naive CD4+ T cells from blood. The receptors come from a man aged 25-45 years in good health. Both conserved end residues are part of each CDR3. A D gene is named only where the DNA matches it firmly. Clone sizes are given selectively: once, few, many, or a class where the clone is expanded.

abundance,j_gene,d_gene,v_gene,CDR3aa,CDR3nt
few,TRBJ2-2,TRBD1,TRBV7-8,CASSWGTGTGGELFF,TGTGCCAGCAGCTGGGGGACAGGGACCGGCGGGGAGCTGTTTTTT
.,TRBJ2-5,TRBD1,TRBV19,CASSQQGKTQYF,TGTGCCAGTAGTCAACAGGGGAAGACCCAGTACTTC
.,TRBJ1-2,.,TRBV7-2,CASSFGADYGYTF,TGTGCCAGCAGCTTTGGGGCGGACTATGGCTACACCTTC
.,TRBJ2-1,TRBD2,TRBV7-2,CASSLAPGLAGASPFF,TGTGCCAGCAGCTTAGCCCCGGGACTAGCGGGGGCATCCCCGTTCTTC
few,TRBJ2-1,.,TRBV30,CAWSRESSYNEQFF,TGTGCCTGGAGCCGGGAGAGCTCCTACAATGAGCAGTTCTTC
few,TRBJ1-4,.,TRBV9,CASSGTATNEKLFF,TGTGCCAGCAGCGGGACGGCAACTAATGAAAAACTGTTTTTT
.,TRBJ2-3,TRBD2,TRBV14,CASSPGGPAQYF,TGTGCCAGCAGCCCGGGAGGCCCCGCCCAGTATTTT
.,TRBJ1-2,.,TRBV6-1,CASSETGSTNYGYTF,TGTGCCAGCAGTGAAACAGGCTCAACTAACTATGGCTACACCTTC
.,TRBJ2-7,TRBD1,TRBV11-2,CASSSVEGQGFEQYF,TGTGCCAGCAGCTCCGTAGAGGGACAGGGCTTCGAGCAGTACTTC
.,TRBJ1-2,TRBD1,TRBV7-2,CASSNDRGHIGGYTF,TGTGCCAGCAGCAATGACAGGGGGCATATCGGAGGCTACACCTTC
.,TRBJ2-5,.,TRBV25-1,CASGVAGATQETQYF,TGTGCCAGCGGGGTTGCGGGGGCGACGCAAGAGACCCAGTACTTC
few,TRBJ2-1,.,TRBV10-3,CAIGEGLINEQFF,TGTGCCATCGGAGAGGGCCTCATCAATGAGCAGTTCTTC
few,TRBJ1-1,.,TRBV11-2,CASSKGLDTEAFF,TGTGCCAGCTCGAAGGGGCTGGACACTGAAGCTTTCTTT
few,TRBJ2-3,.,TRBV15,CATSRDQPGDTQYF,TGTGCCACCAGCAGAGATCAGCCTGGGGATACGCAGTATTTT
.,TRBJ2-4,TRBD1,TRBV18,CASSPGQAKNIQYF,TGTGCCAGCTCCCCGGGACAGGCTAAAAACATTCAGTACTTC
.,TRBJ1-1,TRBD1,TRBV2,CASPATGGRAFF,TGTGCCAGCCCGGCAACAGGGGGCCGCGCTTTCTTT
few,TRBJ1-2,.,TRBV6-1,CASNPGVPFGTF,TGTGCCAGCAACCCCGGGGTCCCATTCGGCACCTTC
.,TRBJ2-6,.,TRBV5-1,CASSSDGHPGGANVLTF,TGCGCCAGCAGCTCGGACGGGCACCCGGGGGGGGCCAACGTCCTGACTTTC
.,TRBJ1-2,.,TRBV28,CASSFGQNYGYTF,TGTGCCAGCAGTTTCGGACAAAACTATGGCTACACCTTC
few,TRBJ1-5,TRBD1,TRBV9,CASSVGTGGNQPQHF,TGTGCCAGCAGCGTTGGGACAGGGGGCAATCAGCCCCAGCATTTT
few,TRBJ2-1,.,TRBV10-1,CASSEGGAHEQFF,TGCGCCAGCAGTGAGGGCGGGGCTCATGAGCAGTTCTTC
.,TRBJ2-5,.,TRBV10-1,CASSEWPFETQYF,TGCGCCAGCAGTGAGTGGCCCTTCGAGACCCAGTACTTC
.,TRBJ1-1,.,TRBV9,CASSVKDLHTEAFF,TGTGCCAGCAGCGTAAAGGATTTGCACACTGAAGCTTTCTTT